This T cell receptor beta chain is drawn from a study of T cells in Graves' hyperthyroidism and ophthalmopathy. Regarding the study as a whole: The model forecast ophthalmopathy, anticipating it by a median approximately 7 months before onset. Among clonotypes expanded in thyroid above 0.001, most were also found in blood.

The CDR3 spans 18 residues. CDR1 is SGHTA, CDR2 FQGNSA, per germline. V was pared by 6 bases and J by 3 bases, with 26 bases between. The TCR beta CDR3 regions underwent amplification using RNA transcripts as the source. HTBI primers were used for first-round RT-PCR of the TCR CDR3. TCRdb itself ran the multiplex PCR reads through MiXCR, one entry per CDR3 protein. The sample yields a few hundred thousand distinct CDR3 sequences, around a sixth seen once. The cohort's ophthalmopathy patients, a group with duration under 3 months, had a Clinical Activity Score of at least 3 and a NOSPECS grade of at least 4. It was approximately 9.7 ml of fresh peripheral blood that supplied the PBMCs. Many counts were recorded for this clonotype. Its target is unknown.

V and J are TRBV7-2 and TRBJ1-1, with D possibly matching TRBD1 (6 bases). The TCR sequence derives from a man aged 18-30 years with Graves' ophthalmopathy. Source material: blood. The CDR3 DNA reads TGTGCCAGCAGGTTTCCCACTGGGGGCACGGGGATTGACACTGAAGCTTTCTTT. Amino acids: CASRFPTGGTGIDTEAFF.